This T cell receptor beta chain was observed in a study of shared clonotypes between healthy human individuals. About this clone: Its antigen is unknown.

The CDR3 has 14 residues. V lost 3 bases to trimming and J lost 8 bases, with 13 bases between them. Germline loops: CDR1 MNHEY, CDR2 SMNVEV (reference sequence). Sorted-subset replicate PCRs used approximately 200 ng of genomic DNA. This amount corresponded to 30,000 to 35,000 T cell genomes. The assay was immunoSEQ multiplex PCR, and TCRdb's table has in-frame clones only and misses some. The sample has 650,000 to 750,000 clones, about three quarters seen once. Whole-study findings and limits: For naive CD4 cells, roughly 4.8% of clonotypes were shared across a handful of donors.

The gene calls are TRBV27 and TRBJ1-4; D remains unclear. Sample: memory CD4+ T cells sorted from blood. The subset is: CD45RA-negative fraction. The receptor was isolated from a woman between 25 and 40 years old in good health. The DNA for the CDR3 is TGTGCCAGCAGTTTGTTGTCTTCTTACGAAAAACTGTTTTTT. It yields the protein CASSLLSSYEKLFF.